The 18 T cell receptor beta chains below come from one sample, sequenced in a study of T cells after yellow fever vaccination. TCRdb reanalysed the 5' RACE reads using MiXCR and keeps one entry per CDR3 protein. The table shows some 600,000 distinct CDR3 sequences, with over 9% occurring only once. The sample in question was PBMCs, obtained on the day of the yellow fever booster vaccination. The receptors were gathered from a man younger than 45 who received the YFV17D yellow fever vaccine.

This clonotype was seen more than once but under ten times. The CDR3 DNA reads TGTGCCAGCAGTCCAAGCGGGTTCGCAGGAAACACCATATATTTT. Protein product: CASSPSGFAGNTIYF. The V call is TRBV6-1, the J call TRBJ1-3; D unclear. The CDR3 spans 15 residues. Per germline, CDR1 MNHNS and CDR2 SASEGT. The V and J ends lost 5 bases and 4 bases respectively, with 15 bases between them.

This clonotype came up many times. DNA for the CDR3: TGTGCCAGCAGCCAAGCCTCGATAGCGGGAGTGGAGACCCAGTACTTC. This sequence encodes CASSQASIAGVETQYF. V is TRBV14 and J is TRBJ2-5; 9 bases are a match to TRBD2. V lost 1 base, J lost 5 bases, and 8 bases stayed unmatched. Germline loops: CDR1 SGHDN, CDR2 FVKESK. This CDR3 spans 16 amino acids.

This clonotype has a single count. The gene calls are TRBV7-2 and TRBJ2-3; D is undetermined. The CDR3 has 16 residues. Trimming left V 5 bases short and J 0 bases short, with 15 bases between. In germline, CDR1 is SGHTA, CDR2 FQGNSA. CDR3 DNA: TGTGCCAGCAGCCTCAGCTCGCTGCTGAGCACAGATACGCAGTATTTT. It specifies CASSLSSLLSTDTQYF.

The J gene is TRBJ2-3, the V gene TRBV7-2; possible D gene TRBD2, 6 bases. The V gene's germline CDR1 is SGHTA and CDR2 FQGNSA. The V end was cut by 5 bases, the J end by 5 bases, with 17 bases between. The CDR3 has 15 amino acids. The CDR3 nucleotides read TGTGCCAGCAGCCCCGGAGGGGTAGCTAGAGATACGCAGTATTTT. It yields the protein CASSPGGVARDTQYF.

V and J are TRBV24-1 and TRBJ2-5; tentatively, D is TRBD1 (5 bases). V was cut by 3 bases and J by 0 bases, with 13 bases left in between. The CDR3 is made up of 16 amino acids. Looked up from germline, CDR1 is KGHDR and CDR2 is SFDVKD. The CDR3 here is CATSDAGLRNQETQYF. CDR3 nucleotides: TGTGCCACCAGTGATGCAGGGCTCCGAAACCAAGAGACCCAGTACTTC.

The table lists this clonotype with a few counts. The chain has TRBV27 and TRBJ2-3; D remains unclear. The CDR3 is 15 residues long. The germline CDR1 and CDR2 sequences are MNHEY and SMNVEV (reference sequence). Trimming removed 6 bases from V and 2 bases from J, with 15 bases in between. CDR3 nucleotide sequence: TGTGCCAGCAGCCCCTTCGACCGAAACACAGATACGCAGTATTTT. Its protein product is CASSPFDRNTDTQYF.

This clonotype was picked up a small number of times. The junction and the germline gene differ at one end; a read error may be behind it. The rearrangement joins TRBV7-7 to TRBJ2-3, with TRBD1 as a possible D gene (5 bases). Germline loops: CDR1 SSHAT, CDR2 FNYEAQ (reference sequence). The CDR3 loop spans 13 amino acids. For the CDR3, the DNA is TGTGCTAGCACCACAGGAAGGACAGATACGCAGTATTTT. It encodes CASTTGRTDTQYF.

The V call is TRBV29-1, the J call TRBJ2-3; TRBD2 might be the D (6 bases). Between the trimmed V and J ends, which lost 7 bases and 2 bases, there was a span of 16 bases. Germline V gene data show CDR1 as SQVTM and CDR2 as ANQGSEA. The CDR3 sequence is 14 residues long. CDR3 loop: CSAGGLPHTDTQYF. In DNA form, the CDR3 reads TGCAGCGCCGGAGGACTACCCCACACAGATACGCAGTATTTT.

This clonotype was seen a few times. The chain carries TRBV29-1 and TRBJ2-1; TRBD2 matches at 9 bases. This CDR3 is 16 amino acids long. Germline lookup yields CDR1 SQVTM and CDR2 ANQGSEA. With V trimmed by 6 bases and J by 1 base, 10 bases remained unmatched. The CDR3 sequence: CSVLGSGRSSYNEQFF. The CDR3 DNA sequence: TGCAGCGTCCTAGGTAGCGGGAGATCATCCTACAATGAGCAGTTCTTC.

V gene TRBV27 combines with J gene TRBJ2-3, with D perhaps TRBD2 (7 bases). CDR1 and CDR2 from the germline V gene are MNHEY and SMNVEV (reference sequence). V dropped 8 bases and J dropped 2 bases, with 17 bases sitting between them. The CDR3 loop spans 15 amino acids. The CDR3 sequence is CASVKGGGLTDTQYF. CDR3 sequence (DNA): TGTGCCAGCGTTAAAGGGGGAGGGCTCACAGATACGCAGTATTTT.

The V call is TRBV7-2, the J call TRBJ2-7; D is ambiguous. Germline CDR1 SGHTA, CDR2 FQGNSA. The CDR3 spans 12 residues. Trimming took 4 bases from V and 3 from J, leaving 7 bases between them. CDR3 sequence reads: CASSSVNYEQYF. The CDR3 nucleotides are TGTGCCAGCAGCTCCGTAAACTACGAGCAGTACTTC. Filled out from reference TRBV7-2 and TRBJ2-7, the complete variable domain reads GAGVSQSPSNKVTEKGKDVELRCDPISGHTALYWYRQSLGQGLEFLIYFQGNSAPDKSGLPSDRFSAERTGGSVSTLTIQRTQQEDSAVYLCASSSVNYEQYFGPGTRLTVT.

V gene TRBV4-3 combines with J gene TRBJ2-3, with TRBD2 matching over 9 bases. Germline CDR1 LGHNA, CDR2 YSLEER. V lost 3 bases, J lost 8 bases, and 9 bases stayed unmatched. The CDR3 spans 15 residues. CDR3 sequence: CASSQEGAGGFTQYF. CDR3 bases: TGCGCCAGCAGCCAGGAAGGAGCGGGAGGTTTTACGCAGTATTTT.

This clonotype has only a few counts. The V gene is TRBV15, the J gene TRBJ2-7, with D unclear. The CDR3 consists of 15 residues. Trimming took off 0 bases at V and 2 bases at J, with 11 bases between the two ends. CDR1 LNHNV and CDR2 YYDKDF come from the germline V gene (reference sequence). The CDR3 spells CATSRDRNLPYEQYF. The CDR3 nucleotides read TGTGCCACCAGCAGAGATCGGAATCTCCCCTACGAGCAGTACTTC. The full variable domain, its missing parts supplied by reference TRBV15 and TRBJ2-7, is DAMVIQNPRYQVTQFGKPVTLSCSQTLNHNVMYWYQQKSSQAPKLLFHYYDKDFNNEADTPDNFQSRRPNTSFCFLDIRSPGLGDTAMYLCATSRDRNLPYEQYFGPGTRLTVT.

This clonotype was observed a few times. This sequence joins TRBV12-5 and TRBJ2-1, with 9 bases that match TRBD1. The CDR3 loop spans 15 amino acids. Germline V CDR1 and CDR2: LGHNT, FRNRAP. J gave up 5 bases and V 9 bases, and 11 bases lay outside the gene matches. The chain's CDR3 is CASPCGQGRHNEQFF. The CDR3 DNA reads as TGTGCTAGCCCTTGCGGACAGGGGAGGCACAATGAGCAGTTCTTC.

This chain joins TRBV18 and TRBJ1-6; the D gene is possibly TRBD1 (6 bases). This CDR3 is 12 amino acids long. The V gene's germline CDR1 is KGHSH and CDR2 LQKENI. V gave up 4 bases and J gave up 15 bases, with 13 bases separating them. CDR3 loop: CASSLPPGHLHF. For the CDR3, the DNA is TGTGCCAGCTCACTACCACCGGGACACCTCCACTTT. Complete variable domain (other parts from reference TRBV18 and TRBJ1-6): NAGVMQNPRHLVRRRGQEARLRCSPMKGHSHVYWYRQLPEEGLKFMVYLQKENIIDESGMPKERFSAEFPKEGPSILRIQQVVRGDSAAYFCASSLPPGHLHFGNGTRLTVT.

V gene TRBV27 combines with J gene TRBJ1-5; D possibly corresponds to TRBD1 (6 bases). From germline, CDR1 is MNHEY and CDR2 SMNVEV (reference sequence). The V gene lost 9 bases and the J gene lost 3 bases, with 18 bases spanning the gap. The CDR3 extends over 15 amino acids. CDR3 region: CARGPSGQFNQPQHF. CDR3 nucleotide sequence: TGTGCCAGGGGCCCGTCGGGACAATTCAATCAGCCCCAGCATTTT.

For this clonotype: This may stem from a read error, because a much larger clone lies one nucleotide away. CDR3 in DNA: TGTGCCAGCAGTCCCAGGACTCCCTATGGCTACACCTTC. Translating gives CASSPRTPYGYTF. V is TRBV28 and J is TRBJ1-2; the D is unclear. The ends were cut back, 5 bases at V and 4 bases at J, with 11 bases in the middle. CDR3 length equals 13 residues. Germline V lookup: CDR1 MDHEN, CDR2 SYDVKM.

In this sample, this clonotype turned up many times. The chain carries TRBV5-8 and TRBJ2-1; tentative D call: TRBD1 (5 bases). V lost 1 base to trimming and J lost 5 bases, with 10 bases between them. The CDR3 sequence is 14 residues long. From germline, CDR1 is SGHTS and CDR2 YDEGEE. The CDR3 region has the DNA TGTGCCAGCAGCTTGAGGACACACAACAATGAGCAGTTCTTC. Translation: CASSLRTHNNEQFF.